The rows below give T cell receptor beta chains drawn from one sample of a study of T cell repertoires in cytomegalovirus infection. Their antigens remain unidentified. One entry per CDR3 protein, called by TCRdb with MiXCR from the reads. The sample lists around 310,000 distinct CDR3 sequences, 25% to 35% occurring once. This specimen consisted of cultured PBMCs, obtained from culture after CMV antigen stimulation. These receptors all come from a human donor in good health (CMV status not recorded). Some clones in this sample may be carry-over from other donors' samples. The CDR3 runs from the conserved cysteine through the conserved F or W. Each record gives: D gene, clone size, V gene, J gene, CDR3 protein, CDR3 DNA. D genes are given only for firm matches. Not all rows give a size; the values are once, few, many and, for expanded clones, a class.

d_call: -
clone_size: -
v_call: TRBV27
j_call: TRBJ2-7
cdr3_aa: CASSPYGRKRVYEQYF
cdr3_nt: TGTGCCAGCAGTCCCTACGGACGTAAGCGTGTCTACGAGCAGTACTTC

d_call: TRBD1
clone_size: few
v_call: TRBV7-2
j_call: TRBJ2-7
cdr3_aa: CASSLGDRFAYEQYF
cdr3_nt: TGTGCCAGCAGCTTAGGGGACAGGTTCGCCTACGAGCAGTACTTC

d_call: TRBD1
clone_size: -
v_call: TRBV7-8
j_call: TRBJ1-3
cdr3_aa: CASSPREGAGNTIYF
cdr3_nt: TGTGCCAGCAGCCCCCGGGAGGGGGCCGGCAACACCATATATTTT

d_call: -
clone_size: -
v_call: TRBV30
j_call: TRBJ1-6
cdr3_aa: CAWKLPQGTAGSPLHF
cdr3_nt: TGTGCCTGGAAATTACCACAGGGTACCGCCGGGTCACCCCTCCACTTT

d_call: TRBD1
clone_size: -
v_call: TRBV6-1
j_call: TRBJ2-1
cdr3_aa: CASSPSGTASYNEQFF
cdr3_nt: TGTGCCAGCAGTCCTTCCGGGACAGCCTCCTACAATGAGCAGTTCTTC

d_call: -
clone_size: -
v_call: TRBV15
j_call: TRBJ1-2
cdr3_aa: CATSRDLAISYYGYTF
cdr3_nt: TGTGCCACCAGCAGAGATCTAGCAATTTCTTACTATGGCTACACCTTC

d_call: -
clone_size: -
v_call: TRBV15
j_call: TRBJ2-2
cdr3_aa: CATSWELSENTGELFF
cdr3_nt: TGTGCCACCAGCTGGGAACTGTCTGAAAACACCGGGGAGCTGTTTTTT

d_call: -
clone_size: -
v_call: TRBV7-6
j_call: TRBJ2-1
cdr3_aa: CASSYQAVQQFF
cdr3_nt: TGTGCCAGCAGCTACCAAGCGGTACAGCAGTTCTTC

d_call: -
clone_size: many
v_call: TRBV7-8
j_call: TRBJ1-6
cdr3_aa: CASSSVRIIYLNSPLHF
cdr3_nt: TGTGCCAGCAGCTCCGTGAGGATAATTTACCTTAATTCACCCCTCCACTTT

d_call: -
clone_size: many
v_call: TRBV5-4
j_call: TRBJ2-5
cdr3_aa: CASSRGTEETQYF
cdr3_nt: TGTGCCAGCAGCCGCGGGACAGAAGAGACCCAGTACTTC

d_call: TRBD1
clone_size: -
v_call: TRBV6-8
j_call: TRBJ2-7
cdr3_aa: CASSYTLTGISYEQYF
cdr3_nt: TGTGCCAGCAGTTACACACTGACAGGGATCTCCTACGAGCAGTACTTC

d_call: -
clone_size: -
v_call: TRBV29-1
j_call: TRBJ2-1
cdr3_aa: CSVEGVRVNNEQFF
cdr3_nt: TGCAGCGTTGAAGGGGTTCGGGTAAACAATGAGCAGTTCTTC

d_call: -
clone_size: -
v_call: TRBV27
j_call: TRBJ1-2
cdr3_aa: CASSLSMNYGYTF
cdr3_nt: TGTGCCAGCAGTTTGTCAATGAACTATGGCTACACCTTC

d_call: -
clone_size: -
v_call: TRBV2
j_call: TRBJ1-5
cdr3_aa: CASSFTLPVQSPQHF
cdr3_nt: TGTGCCAGCAGCTTCACCCTACCGGTCCAGAGCCCCCAGCATTTT

d_call: -
clone_size: -
v_call: TRBV7-9
j_call: TRBJ2-7
cdr3_aa: CASSLFGSYEQYF
cdr3_nt: TGTGCCAGCAGCCTCTTTGGTTCCTACGAGCAGTACTTC

d_call: TRBD1
clone_size: few
v_call: TRBV20-1
j_call: TRBJ2-1
cdr3_aa: CSASLLDRGIYNEQFF
cdr3_nt: TGCAGTGCTAGTCTCCTTGACAGGGGGATCTACAATGAGCAGTTCTTC

d_call: TRBD2
clone_size: few
v_call: TRBV10-3
j_call: TRBJ2-3
cdr3_aa: CAISDRTSGAEDTQYF
cdr3_nt: TGTGCCATCAGTGATAGGACTAGCGGAGCCGAGGATACGCAGTATTTT

d_call: -
clone_size: few
v_call: TRBV14
j_call: TRBJ2-1
cdr3_aa: CASSRLTGTLSSYNEQFF
cdr3_nt: TGTGCCAGCAGCCGACTGACCGGGACCTTGAGCTCCTACAATGAGCAGTTCTTC

d_call: -
clone_size: -
v_call: TRBV19
j_call: TRBJ1-3
cdr3_aa: CASSIVSGSGNTIYF
cdr3_nt: TGTGCCAGTAGTATAGTGTCCGGGTCTGGAAACACCATATATTTT

d_call: TRBD2
clone_size: many
v_call: TRBV7-8
j_call: TRBJ2-3
cdr3_aa: CASSWTSGMGEDTQYF
cdr3_nt: TGTGCCAGCAGCTGGACTAGCGGGATGGGGGAAGATACGCAGTATTTT

d_call: -
clone_size: few
v_call: TRBV7-9
j_call: TRBJ2-7
cdr3_aa: CASSQTVGGEHEQYF
cdr3_nt: TGTGCCAGCAGCCAAACGGTAGGGGGAGAACACGAGCAGTACTTC

d_call: -
clone_size: few
v_call: TRBV3-1
j_call: TRBJ2-5
cdr3_aa: CASSQDGGPEETQYF
cdr3_nt: TGTGCCAGCAGCCAAGATGGTGGTCCAGAAGAGACCCAGTACTTC

d_call: -
clone_size: few
v_call: TRBV12-3/TRBV12-4
j_call: TRBJ1-1
cdr3_aa: CASRRTEAEAFF
cdr3_nt: TGTGCCAGCAGAAGGACAGAGGCTGAAGCTTTCTTT

d_call: -
clone_size: -
v_call: TRBV12-3/TRBV12-4
j_call: TRBJ1-3
cdr3_aa: CASGILGGNTIYF
cdr3_nt: TGTGCCAGCGGTATACTAGGAGGAAACACCATATATTTT

d_call: -
clone_size: -
v_call: TRBV19
j_call: TRBJ1-6
cdr3_aa: CASSTGQSGYGSPLHF
cdr3_nt: TGTGCCAGTAGTACAGGACAGAGCGGATATGGTTCACCCCTCCACTTT

d_call: -
clone_size: -
v_call: TRBV19
j_call: TRBJ2-1
cdr3_aa: CASSIQGWSYNEQFF
cdr3_nt: TGTGCCAGTAGTATACAGGGGTGGTCCTACAATGAGCAGTTCTTC

d_call: -
clone_size: few
v_call: TRBV4-1
j_call: TRBJ2-1
cdr3_aa: CASSQDNRASSYNEQFF
cdr3_nt: TGCGCCAGCAGCCAAGATAATCGAGCGAGCTCCTACAATGAGCAGTTCTTC

d_call: -
clone_size: few
v_call: TRBV27
j_call: TRBJ2-7
cdr3_aa: CASSLIRTTSSREYF
cdr3_nt: TGTGCCAGCAGTTTAATTCGGACAACGTCGTCGAGGGAGTACTTC

d_call: -
clone_size: -
v_call: TRBV6-5
j_call: TRBJ1-6
cdr3_aa: CASSDVNNSPLHF
cdr3_nt: TGTGCCAGCAGTGACGTTAATAATTCACCCCTCCACTTT

d_call: TRBD2
clone_size: few
v_call: TRBV12-5
j_call: TRBJ2-5
cdr3_aa: CASGSGGTETQYF
cdr3_nt: TGTGCTAGTGGTTCCGGGGGGACGGAGACCCAGTACTTC

d_call: -
clone_size: few
v_call: TRBV7-2
j_call: TRBJ1-3
cdr3_aa: CASSPTPGGNTIYF
cdr3_nt: TGTGCCAGCAGCCCGACCCCCGGTGGGAACACCATATATTTT

d_call: TRBD1
clone_size: -
v_call: TRBV2
j_call: TRBJ2-3
cdr3_aa: CASNRFRDRGTDTQYF
cdr3_nt: TGTGCCAGCAACAGATTCCGGGACAGGGGGACAGATACGCAGTATTTT

d_call: -
clone_size: -
v_call: TRBV9
j_call: TRBJ1-2
cdr3_aa: CASSVGLMGSNYGYTF
cdr3_nt: TGTGCCAGCAGCGTAGGACTGATGGGTAGTAACTATGGCTACACCTTC

d_call: TRBD1
clone_size: few
v_call: TRBV7-3
j_call: TRBJ1-1
cdr3_aa: CASSIGQGLNTEAFF
cdr3_nt: TGTGCCAGCAGCATCGGACAGGGACTGAACACTGAAGCTTTCTTT

d_call: TRBD1
clone_size: -
v_call: TRBV5-4
j_call: TRBJ1-6
cdr3_aa: CASSYRTGNSPLHF
cdr3_nt: TGTGCCAGCAGCTACCGGACAGGGAACTCACCCCTCCACTTT

d_call: -
clone_size: few
v_call: TRBV2
j_call: TRBJ1-1
cdr3_aa: CASLRADTEAFF
cdr3_nt: TGTGCCAGCCTCCGGGCGGACACTGAAGCTTTCTTT

d_call: TRBD1
clone_size: few
v_call: TRBV14
j_call: TRBJ1-2
cdr3_aa: CASSQLYRQGRPYYGYTF
cdr3_nt: TGTGCCAGCAGCCAACTGTATCGACAGGGCCGACCCTACTATGGCTACACCTTC

d_call: TRBD1
clone_size: -
v_call: TRBV20-1
j_call: TRBJ1-2
cdr3_aa: CSAPPRVQGGGYGYTF
cdr3_nt: TGCAGTGCTCCCCCAAGGGTACAGGGGGGGGGCTATGGCTACACCTTC

d_call: TRBD2
clone_size: -
v_call: TRBV6-1
j_call: TRBJ2-3
cdr3_aa: CARPGGGGITDTQYF
cdr3_nt: TGTGCCAGACCGGGGGGGGGTGGGATCACAGATACGCAGTATTTT

d_call: -
clone_size: -
v_call: TRBV27
j_call: TRBJ2-7
cdr3_aa: CASSPSSGSSAYEQYF
cdr3_nt: TGTGCCAGCAGTCCCTCCTCCGGGTCCTCAGCCTACGAGCAGTACTTC

d_call: -
clone_size: few
v_call: TRBV6-1
j_call: TRBJ2-7
cdr3_aa: CASSEERVSYEQYF
cdr3_nt: TGTGCCAGCAGTGAAGAAAGAGTCTCCTACGAGCAGTACTTC